The entry below gives a single T cell receptor (beta chain) sequence along with its context. What it recognizes is unknown. The sample belongs to a study of shared clonotypes between healthy human individuals. At the level of the study: With ages of 18 to 49, the donors were a couple of women and a few men. Each donor's CD4 naive and CD4 memory cells filled three plates apiece, CD8 naive two, and CD8 memory one. Study-level findings and limits: Sampling covered blood only; tissue repertoires likely differ.

Naive-designated CD8 cells lacked CD45RO, were positively enriched for CCR7, and omitted terminally differentiated effector memory CD45RA+ cells. Here immunoSEQ multiplex PCR was the method, and the copy in TCRdb shows in-frame clones only, minus some. The table records about 870,000 clones, 92% of them present only once. The source of this sequence is a man aged 25-45 years in good health. Sequencing input: naive CD8+ T cells sorted from blood.

CDR3 sequence reads: CASSLVSSGVGPYEQYF. CDR3 in DNA: TGTGCCAGCAGCTTAGTGTCTAGCGGGGTCGGCCCCTACGAGCAGTACTTC. The V call is TRBV13, the J call TRBJ2-7, with TRBD2 matching over 9 bases. This CDR3 contains 17 residues. The germline CDR1 and CDR2 sequences are PRHDT and FYEKMQ (reference sequence). V was pared by 1 base and J by 2 bases, with 9 bases of the junction left unmatched.